These 7 T cell receptor beta chains share one sample of origin, sequenced in a study of control samples from healthy donors and cancer patients. Only in-frame clones appear in the TCRdb table, and some are missing; sequencing was by immunoSEQ multiplex PCR. This table has some 100,000 clones, about nine tenths appearing once. Material for sequencing was blood. Source of these receptors: a human donor in good health. The donor label of this sample is uncertain.

The V call is TRBV6-5, the J call TRBJ2-1; 13 bases fit TRBD2. The CDR3 covers 15 residues. Germline values: CDR1 MNHEY, CDR2 SVGAGI. With 6 bases clipped from V and 4 bases from J, the junction kept 3 bases outside the gene matches. DNA for the CDR3: TGTGCCAGCAGGCTGACTAGCGGGGGGTACAATGAGCAGTTCTTC. It is translated as CASRLTSGGYNEQFF.

This chain connects TRBV9 to TRBJ1-1; 7 nucleotides align to TRBD1. V was clipped by 4 bases and J by 9 bases; unmatched bases: 12. The germline V gene encodes CDR1 SGDLS and CDR2 YYNGEE. This CDR3 is built from 14 residues. The CDR3 loop reads CASSPQWDSMQAFF. The DNA of the CDR3 is TGTGCCAGCAGCCCCCAGTGGGACAGTATGCAAGCTTTCTTT.

The chain employs TRBV6-6 and TRBJ1-5; D gene uncertain. V dropped 2 bases and J dropped 0 bases, with 5 bases sitting between them. The CDR3 spans 14 residues. From germline, CDR1 is MNHNY and CDR2 SVGAGI (reference sequence). This CDR3 reads CASSYIISNQPQHF. The DNA for the CDR3 is TGTGCCAGCAGTTACATCATTAGCAATCAGCCCCAGCATTTT.

The chain links TRBV27 to TRBJ1-6; 9 nucleotides line up with TRBD1. Germline CDR1 MNHEY, CDR2 SMNVEV (reference sequence). The CDR3 has 15 residues. The ends lost 7 bases at V and 10 bases at J; junction bases unmatched: 11. As DNA, the CDR3 is TGTGCCAGCACCCCCCTCGGGACAGGGAACTCACCCCTCCACTTT. Protein: CASTPLGTGNSPLHF.

This clone was detected only a few times. The V call is TRBV4-1, the J call TRBJ1-2; D might be TRBD1 (5 bases). CDR1 MGHRA and CDR2 YSYEKL come from the germline V gene. Trimming pared 1 base from V and 5 bases from J, leaving 32 bases between. The CDR3 loop spans 21 amino acids. Here the CDR3 reads CASSQAITLDSFSPSGYGYTF. As DNA, the CDR3 is TGCGCCAGCAGCCAAGCTATAACACTTGACTCGTTCTCTCCATCAGGGTATGGCTACACCTTC.

The V and J genes are TRBV4-1 and TRBJ2-7; 7 nucleotides align to TRBD1. The length of the CDR3 is 16 residues. Trimming cost V 4 bases and J 5 bases; bases outside gene matches: 14. Germline V gives CDR1 MGHRA, CDR2 YSYEKL. The CDR3 DNA reads TGCGCCAGCAGCCTAACGCTACAAGGGGGCAGGGACGAGCAGTACTTC. It codes for CASSLTLQGGRDEQYF.

The V call is TRBV28, the J call TRBJ1-4; 7 bases match TRBD1. V was clipped by 2 bases and J by 7 bases; unmatched bases: 7. Germline assignment: CDR1 MDHEN and CDR2 SYDVKM. The CDR3 totals 15 residues. CDR3 bases: TGTGCCAGCAGTTTAACTGTACAGGGGCCTGAAAAACTGTTTTTT. Translating it yields CASSLTVQGPEKLFF.